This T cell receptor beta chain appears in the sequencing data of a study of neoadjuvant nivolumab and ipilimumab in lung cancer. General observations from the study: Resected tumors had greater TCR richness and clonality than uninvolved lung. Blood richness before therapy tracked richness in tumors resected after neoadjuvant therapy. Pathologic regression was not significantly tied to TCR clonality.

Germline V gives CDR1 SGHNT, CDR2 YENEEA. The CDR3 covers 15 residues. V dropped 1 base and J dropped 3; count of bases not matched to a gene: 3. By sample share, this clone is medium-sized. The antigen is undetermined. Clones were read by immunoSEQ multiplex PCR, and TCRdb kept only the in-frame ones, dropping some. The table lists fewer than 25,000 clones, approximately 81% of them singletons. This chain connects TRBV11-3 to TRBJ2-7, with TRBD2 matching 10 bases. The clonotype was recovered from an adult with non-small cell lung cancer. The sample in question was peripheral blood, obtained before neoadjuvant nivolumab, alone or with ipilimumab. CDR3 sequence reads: CASSLGGLAVYEQYF. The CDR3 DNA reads TGTGCCAGCAGCTTAGGAGGACTAGCGGTCTACGAGCAGTACTTC.